This T cell receptor beta chain emerged from a study of regulatory T cells in long-lasting Graves disease. V was clipped by 4 bases and J by 7 bases, with 14 bases between them. The CDR3 has 13 residues. The germline CDR1 and CDR2 sequences are SGHDT and YYEEEE. Regarding time point: newly diagnosed GD, antithyroid drugs for less than 3 months. There was RNA extracted from PBMCs, and the TCR library was made from it. HTBI primers from iRepertoire and Arm-PCR of CDR3 regions yielded the TCR beta libraries. MiXCR, applied by TCRdb to the multiplex PCR reads, yields one record per CDR3 protein. The table has under 800,000 distinct CDR3 sequences, roughly 15% seen once. Whole-study findings and limits: Peripheral blood alone, not thyroid tissue, underwent study.

Regarding this clonotype: Antigen unknown.

This sample was also put to use in a study of T cells in Graves' hyperthyroidism and ophthalmopathy. That report adds: The study used the HTBI primer set for a first-round RT-PCR of the TCR CDR3. Blood shared most expanded thyroid clonotypes above 0.001. Classification by a 13 V-J model distinguished ophthalmopathy from stable hyperthyroidism.

This clonotype originated in a woman aged 25 to 39 with Graves disease. The V and J genes are TRBV5-6 and TRBJ1-2; D is unresolved. The sequencing here drew on peripheral blood mononuclear cells (PBMCs), taken at new diagnosis, from a patient treated with antithyroid drugs. The CDR3 protein is CASSDIAVPGYTF. The CDR3, as DNA: TGTGCCAGCAGCGATATAGCAGTGCCTGGCTACACCTTC.